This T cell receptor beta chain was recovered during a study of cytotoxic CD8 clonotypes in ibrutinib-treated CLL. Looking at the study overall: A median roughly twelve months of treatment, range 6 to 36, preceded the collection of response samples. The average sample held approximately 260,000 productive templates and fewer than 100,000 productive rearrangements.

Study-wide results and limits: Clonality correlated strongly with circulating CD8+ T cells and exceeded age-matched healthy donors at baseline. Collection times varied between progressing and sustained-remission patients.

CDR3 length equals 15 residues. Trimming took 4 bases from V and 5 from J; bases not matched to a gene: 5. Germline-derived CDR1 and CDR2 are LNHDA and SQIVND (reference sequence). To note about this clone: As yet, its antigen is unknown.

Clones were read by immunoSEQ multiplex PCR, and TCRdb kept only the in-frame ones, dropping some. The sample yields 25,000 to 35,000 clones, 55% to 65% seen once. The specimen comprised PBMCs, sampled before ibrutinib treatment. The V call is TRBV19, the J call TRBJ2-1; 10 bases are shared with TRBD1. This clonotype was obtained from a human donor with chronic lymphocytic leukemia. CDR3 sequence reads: CASSNRDRGHNEQFF. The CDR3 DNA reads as TGTGCCAGTAGTAACCGGGACAGGGGTCACAATGAGCAGTTCTTC.